This T cell receptor beta chain was identified during a study of T cell changes during pregnancy in multiple sclerosis. Method: immunoSEQ multiplex PCR; TCRdb's copy keeps in-frame clones and lacks some. The profile shows about 61,000 clones, 93% of them singletons. The TCR was taken from a female donor with multiple sclerosis, enrolled in a pregnancy study. Source: CD8+ T cells from peripheral blood mononuclear cells, taken in the third trimester of pregnancy.

CDR3 DNA sequence: TGTGCCATCAGTGAGACAGGGGGTTCCGACTATGGCTACACCTTC. It codes for CAISETGGSDYGYTF. The genes are TRBV10-3 and TRBJ1-2; 8 bases fit TRBD1. From germline, CDR1 is ENHRY and CDR2 SYGVKD. This CDR3 spans 15 amino acids. With 2 bases clipped from V and 3 bases from J, the junction kept 5 bases outside the gene matches.